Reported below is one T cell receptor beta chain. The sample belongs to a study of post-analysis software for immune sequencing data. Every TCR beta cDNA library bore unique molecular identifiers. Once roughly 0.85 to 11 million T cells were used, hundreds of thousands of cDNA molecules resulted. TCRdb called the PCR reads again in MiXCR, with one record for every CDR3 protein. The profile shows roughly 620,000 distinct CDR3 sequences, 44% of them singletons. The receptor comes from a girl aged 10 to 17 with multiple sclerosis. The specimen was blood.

The CDR3 loop is CASSPLGTATNEQFF. For the CDR3, the DNA is TGTGCCAGCAGCCCCTTGGGGACTGCCACCAATGAGCAGTTCTTC. V usage is TRBV27 and J usage is TRBJ2-1; D may be TRBD2 (6 bases). This CDR3 spans 15 amino acids. The ends were cut back, 6 bases at V and 6 bases at J, with 18 bases in the middle. Looked up from germline, CDR1 is MNHEY and CDR2 is SMNVEV (reference sequence).